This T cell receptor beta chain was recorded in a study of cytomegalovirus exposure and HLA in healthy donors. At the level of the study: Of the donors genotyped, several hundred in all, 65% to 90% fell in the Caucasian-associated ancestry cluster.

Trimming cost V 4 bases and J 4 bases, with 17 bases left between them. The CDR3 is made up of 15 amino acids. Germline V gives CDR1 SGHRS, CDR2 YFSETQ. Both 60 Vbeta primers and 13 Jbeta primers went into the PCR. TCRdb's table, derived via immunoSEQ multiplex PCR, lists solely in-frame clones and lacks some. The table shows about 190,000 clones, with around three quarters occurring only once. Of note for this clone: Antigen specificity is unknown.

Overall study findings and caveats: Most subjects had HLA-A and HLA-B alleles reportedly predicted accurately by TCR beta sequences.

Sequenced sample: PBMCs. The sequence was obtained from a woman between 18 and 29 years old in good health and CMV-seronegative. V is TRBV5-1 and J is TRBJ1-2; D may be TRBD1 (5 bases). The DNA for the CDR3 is TGCGCCAGCAGCGGCACGGGGGAGACTTCCTATGGCTACACCTTC. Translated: CASSGTGETSYGYTF.